This T cell receptor (beta chain) was captured in a study of Graves' ophthalmopathy and Graves' hyperthyroidism. Study in general: Ophthalmopathy absent within 18 months of follow-up marked hyperthyroidism as stable.

This clonotype has ten or more counts. Its antigen is not known. TCR beta CDR3 regions were amplified from RNA transcripts. HTBI primers were used in a first-round RT-PCR, which preceded a second-round multiplex PCR. Via MiXCR, TCRdb re-called the multiplex PCR reads, giving one row per CDR3 protein. The sample lists approximately 1.2 million distinct CDR3 sequences, approximately 35% occurring once. Hyperthyroidism patients were newly diagnosed, ill under 2 months, and aged 18 to 65 years. Diagnosis relied on clinical symptoms, serum thyroxine, TRAb, thyroid ultrasound and orbital computed tomography. General study results and limits: The model's prediction of ophthalmopathy progression had about 70% sensitivity and around 72% specificity.

The ends lost 10 bases at V and 3 bases at J; junction bases unmatched: 13. Germline V CDR1 and CDR2: LNHDA, SQIVND (reference sequence). The CDR3 has 15 amino acids. This receptor was taken from an adult man with Graves' hyperthyroidism. The chain recombines TRBV19 with TRBJ2-7; TRBD1 aligns across 9 bases. Sample: peripheral blood or thyroid tissue (not recorded which). The CDR3, as DNA: TGTGCCACCAAGAGAACCCTGGGACAGGGCTACGAGCAGTACTTC. Protein: CATKRTLGQGYEQYF.